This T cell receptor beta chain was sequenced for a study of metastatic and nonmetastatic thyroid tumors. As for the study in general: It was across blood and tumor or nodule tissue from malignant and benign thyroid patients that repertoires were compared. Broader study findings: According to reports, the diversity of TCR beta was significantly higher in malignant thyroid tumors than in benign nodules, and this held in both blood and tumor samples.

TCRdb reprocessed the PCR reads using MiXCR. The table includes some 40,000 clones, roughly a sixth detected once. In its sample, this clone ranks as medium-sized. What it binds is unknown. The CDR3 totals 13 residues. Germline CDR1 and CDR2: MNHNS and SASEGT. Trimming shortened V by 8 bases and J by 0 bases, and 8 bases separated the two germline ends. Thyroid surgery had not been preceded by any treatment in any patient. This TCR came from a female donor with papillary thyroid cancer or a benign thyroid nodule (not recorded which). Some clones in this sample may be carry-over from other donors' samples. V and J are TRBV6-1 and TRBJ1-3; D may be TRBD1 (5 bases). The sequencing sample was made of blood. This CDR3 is CASEGDSGNTIYF. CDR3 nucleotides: TGTGCCAGCGAAGGGGACTCTGGAAACACCATATATTTT.